This T cell receptor (beta chain) was obtained from a study of STAT5B mutations in CD4+ large granular lymphocyte leukemia. Study-level results: Patient CD4-sorted repertoires looked more clonal than healthy CD4+ repertoires, even without putative leukemic clones. The CD4+ versus CD8+ T-LGLL clonality difference may reflect limited sample size. Main leukemic clonotypes were patient-specific, but 20% to 25% appeared at low frequency elsewhere. Compared with healthy controls (2/35), patient top clones favored TRBV06 (8/27).

V shed 5 bases and J shed 0 bases, with 11 bases lying between them. CDR1 is SGHTA and CDR2 is FQGNSA in the germline V gene. The CDR3 has 14 residues. The data were produced by immunoSEQ multiplex PCR, yet TCRdb's version contains in-frame clones alone and is incomplete. Altogether roughly 24,000 clones are present, less than 80% being singletons, with the ten largest covering about 0.6%. Comment on this clone: Its target is not known.

Material: CD4+ T cells from blood buffy coats. The chain carries TRBV7-2 and TRBJ2-7, with unresolved D. The receptor was derived from a human donor in good health. The CDR3 DNA reads TGTGCCAGCAGCCCCAACCAGGTCTCCTACGAGCAGTACTTC. This sequence encodes CASSPNQVSYEQYF.